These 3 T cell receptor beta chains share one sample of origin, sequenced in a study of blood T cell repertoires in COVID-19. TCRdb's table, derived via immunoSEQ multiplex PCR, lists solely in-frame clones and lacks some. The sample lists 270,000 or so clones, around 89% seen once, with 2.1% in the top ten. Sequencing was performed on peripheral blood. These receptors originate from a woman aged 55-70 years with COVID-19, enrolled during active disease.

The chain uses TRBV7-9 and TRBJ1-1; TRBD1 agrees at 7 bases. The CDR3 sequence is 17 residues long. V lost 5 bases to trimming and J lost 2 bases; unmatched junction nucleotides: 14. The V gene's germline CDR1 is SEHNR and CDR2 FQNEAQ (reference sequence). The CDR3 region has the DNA TGTGCCAGCAGCCCCTCCTCCCGCGGGACAGAAAACACTGAAGCTTTCTTT. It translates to CASSPSSRGTENTEAFF.

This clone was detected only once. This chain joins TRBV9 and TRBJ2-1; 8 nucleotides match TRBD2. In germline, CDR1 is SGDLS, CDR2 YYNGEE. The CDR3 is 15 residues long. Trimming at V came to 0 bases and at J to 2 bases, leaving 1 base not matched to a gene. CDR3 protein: CASSVVLAAYNEQFF. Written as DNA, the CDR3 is TGTGCCAGCAGCGTAGTACTAGCGGCCTACAATGAGCAGTTCTTC.

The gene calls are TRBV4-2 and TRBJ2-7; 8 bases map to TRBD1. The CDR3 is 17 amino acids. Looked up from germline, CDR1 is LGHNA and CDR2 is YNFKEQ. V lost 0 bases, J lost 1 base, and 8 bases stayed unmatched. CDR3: CASSQDLRQGISYEQYF. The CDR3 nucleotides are TGTGCCAGCAGCCAAGATCTCCGACAGGGGATATCCTACGAGCAGTACTTC.